This TCR beta chain comes out of a study of control samples from healthy donors and cancer patients. The V end lost 1 base, the J end lost 0 bases, and 9 bases lay between the germline ends. The germline CDR1 and CDR2 sequences are SEHNR and FQNEAQ (reference sequence). The CDR3 consists of 15 residues. Some clones are missing from TCRdb's copy, which holds only in-frame ones; the method was immunoSEQ multiplex PCR. The table includes around 150,000 clones, roughly 89% detected once. The J gene is TRBJ1-1, the V gene TRBV7-9; D unclear. This clonotype was sampled from a man aged 25-45 years in good health. Input material: blood. CDR3 sequence: CASSLVAEVNTEAFF. The CDR3 nucleotides are TGTGCCAGCAGCTTAGTGGCAGAAGTGAACACTGAAGCTTTCTTT.